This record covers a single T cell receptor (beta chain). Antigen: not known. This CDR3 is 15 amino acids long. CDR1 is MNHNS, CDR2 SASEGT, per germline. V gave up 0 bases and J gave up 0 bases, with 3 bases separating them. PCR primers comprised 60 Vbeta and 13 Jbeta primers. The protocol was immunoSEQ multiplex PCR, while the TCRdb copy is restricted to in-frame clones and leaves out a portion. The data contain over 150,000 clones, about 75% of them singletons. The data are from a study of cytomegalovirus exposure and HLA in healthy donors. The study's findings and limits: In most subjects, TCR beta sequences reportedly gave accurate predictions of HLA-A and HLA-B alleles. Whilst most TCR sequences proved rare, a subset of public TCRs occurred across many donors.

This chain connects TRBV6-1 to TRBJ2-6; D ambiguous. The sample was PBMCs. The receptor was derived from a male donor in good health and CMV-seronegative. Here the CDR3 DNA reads TGTGCCAGCAGTGAAGCCTTCTCTGGGGCCAACGTCCTGACTTTC. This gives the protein CASSEAFSGANVLTF.